A single TCR beta chain is shown here with its context. Only in-frame clones appear in the TCRdb table, and some are missing; sequencing was by immunoSEQ multiplex PCR. The sample carries more than 90,000 clones, around 84% recorded once. This sample is part of a study of blood T cell repertoires in COVID-19. The V and J ends lost 5 bases and 1 base, in that order; junction bases with no gene match: 7. Germline CDR1 and CDR2: SGHNT and YENEEA. The CDR3 runs 15 residues. Input material: peripheral blood. The clonotype comes from a man older than 75 with acute or convalescent COVID-19. V is TRBV11-3 and J is TRBJ2-7; 8 bases map to TRBD2. CDR3 in amino acids: CASSTGLGSSYEQYF. The CDR3 nucleotides read TGTGCCAGCAGCACGGGACTAGGAAGTTCCTACGAGCAGTACTTC.